These T cell receptor beta chains were read from a single sample in a study of T cell repertoires in aging, cancer and after chemotherapy. MiXCR was run by TCRdb on the multiplex PCR reads, yielding one entry per CDR3 protein. The table records some 2,200 distinct CDR3 sequences, around 32% of them present only once. Sequencing was performed on blood. Source of these receptors: a human donor in good health. Both conserved end residues are part of each CDR3. The D gene is left open where the match is weak. The listing skips clone size in some rows; elsewhere it reads once, few, many or a size class.

NA NA TRBJ1-3 TRBV7-9 TGTGCCAGCAGCTTATCTTGGGGGAACACCATATATTTT CASSLSWGNTIYF
NA NA TRBJ2-3 TRBV4-3 TGCGCCAGCAGCCAAGGTGTTAGACCTAGCACAGATACGCAGTATTTT CASSQGVRPSTDTQYF
TRBD2 NA TRBJ2-3 TRBV6-2/TRBV6-3 TGTGCCACCACCGGGACTAGCGGTACGGATACGCAGTATTTT CATTGTSGTDTQYF
NA medium-sized TRBJ1-2 TRBV12-3/TRBV12-4 TGTGCCAGCAGTCCTGGATCCCGGAACAGCTATAACTATGGCTACACCTTC CASSPGSRNSYNYGYTF
TRBD2 NA TRBJ2-3 TRBV6-2/TRBV6-3 TGTGCCAGCAGGGGCCAGGGAGGGGCCGATACGCAGTATTTT CASRGQGGADTQYF
TRBD1 once TRBJ2-7 TRBV19 TGTGCCAGCTCGGACAGGGGGCGCTACGAGCAGTACTTC CASSDRGRYEQYF
TRBD1 medium-sized TRBJ2-3 TRBV18 TGTGCCAGCTCACACAGGGGGCTGGGGACAGATACGCAGTATTTT CASSHRGLGTDTQYF
NA NA TRBJ1-2 TRBV12-3/TRBV12-4 TGTGCCAGCAGTTTCGGCAGTTATGGCTACACCTTC CASSFGSYGYTF
TRBD2 NA TRBJ2-7 TRBV7-2 TGTGCCAGCAGGAACCCCGGGACTACCTCCTACGAGCAGTACTTC CASRNPGTTSYEQYF
TRBD2 NA TRBJ2-2 TRBV5-4 TGTGCCAGCAGCCGGTCGGGACTAGCGTTCGGGGAGCTGTTTTTT CASSRSGLAFGELFF
TRBD2 large TRBJ2-3 TRBV29-1 TGCAGCGTTGAAGATAGGAAGCGGGAGGGCCCAGATACGCAGTATTTT CSVEDRKREGPDTQYF
TRBD2 few TRBJ2-1 TRBV12-3/TRBV12-4 TGTGCCAGCAGTTTCCGACTAGCGGGAGGGGGGGATCGTGTTGAGCAGTTCTTC CASSFRLAGGGDRVEQFF
TRBD2 few TRBJ2-3 TRBV7-9 TGTGCCAGCAGCTTAGCGACTAGCGGCACAGATACGCAGTATTTT CASSLATSGTDTQYF
NA few TRBJ2-5 TRBV4-3 TGCGCCAGCAGCCAAGGCCGATGGGAGACCCAGTACTTC CASSQGRWETQYF
TRBD2 medium-sized TRBJ2-2 TRBV19 TGTGCCAGTAGCCAAGGACTAGCTGCCGGGGAGCTGTTTTTT CASSQGLAAGELFF
NA few TRBJ1-5 TRBV6-2/TRBV6-3 TGTGCCAGCACCCTGGGAGGCAATCAGCCCCAGCATTTT CASTLGGNQPQHF
TRBD2 NA TRBJ2-1 TRBV5-1 TGCGCCAGCAGCTTGGCCCCGGGACTAGCGGGAGCAAATGAGCAGTTCTTC CASSLAPGLAGANEQFF
NA few TRBJ1-4 TRBV6-5 TGTGCCAGCAGTTACTCGAAATTAGGGTTCGAAAAACTGTTTTTT CASSYSKLGFEKLFF
TRBD1 NA TRBJ2-6 TRBV28 TGTGCCAGCAGATCCGGACAGGGGGGATTTGGGGCCAACGTCCTGACTTTC CASRSGQGGFGANVLTF
TRBD2 NA TRBJ2-2 TRBV5-1 TGCGCCAGCAGCTTGGCTGGACTAGCGGCCGGGGAGCTGTTTTTT CASSLAGLAAGELFF
TRBD2 NA TRBJ2-1 TRBV19 TGTGCCAGTAGTCGGACTAGCGGAGGGGCCTCCTACAATGAGCAGTTCTTC CASSRTSGGASYNEQFF
NA NA TRBJ2-2 TRBV27 TGTGCCAGCAGATTCATGGCTAGTACCGGGGAGCTGTTTTTT CASRFMASTGELFF
TRBD1 NA TRBJ2-7 TRBV6-1 TGTGCCAGCATTTGGACAGGGGGGGACGAGCAGTACTTC CASIWTGGDEQYF
TRBD1 NA TRBJ1-4 TRBV6-2/TRBV6-3 TGTGCCAGCAGTTACATACAGGGGAGCGAAAAACTGTTTTTT CASSYIQGSEKLFF